The entry below gives a single T cell receptor beta chain sequence along with its context. Its cognate antigen has yet to be identified. No base qualities exist here, and no much larger clone lies one base off it. This record comes from a study of blood T cell repertoires in COVID-19 (dated by TCRdb to about 2020). Regarding the study in general: Collaborator samples came from the United States, Italy and Spain and covered acute and convalescent phases of COVID-19. Where HLA class I and class II types were available, the types were taken from metadata supplied by the sample provider, not from assay-based typing. The material from the prospective study consisted of cDNA or gDNA derived from T cells, B-cell-depleted T cells, or PBMCs. Deeply sampled blood TCRbeta repertoires from subjects exposed to, actively infected with, or recovered from COVID-19 were included in the dataset. The repertoires were released in a freely available public database meant as a resource for research on the immune response to SARS-CoV-2. Samples came from the ongoing ImmuneRACE study (first 160 participants) plus 1,254 subjects from 6 global collaborators. The sample metadata nearly always contained a de-identified subject ID, COVID-19 status, age in years and sex. Broad study findings and their caveats: How much clinical and demographic metadata was included differed by source and by participant, and the metadata was provided uncurated.

Compared with germline, V lacks 2 bases and J lacks 6 bases; bases without a gene match: 10. The CDR3 runs 17 amino acids, cysteine and phenylalanine included. Only the CDR3 DNA is retained, 51 bases long and in frame from the first base. From a lookup of the germline V gene, CDR1 and CDR2 are SGHAT and FQNNGV. Participants in the prospective study were enrolled through a virtual design, were aged roughly 18 to 90 years, and lived in 24 United States geographic areas. In the prospective study, participants were assigned to cohorts based on the clinical history participants reported in a screening survey and a study questionnaire. Recovered participants in ImmuneRACE Cohort 3 were defined as having two consecutive negative NP/OP PCR tests, clearance from a healthcare professional, or resolution of symptoms. Each participant in the prospective study had whole blood, serum and a nasopharyngeal or oropharyngeal swab collected by mobile phlebotomists. Participants in the prospective study had the option to provide additional blood draws and questionnaires over a roughly 2-month period. Before DNA extraction, prospective study blood samples were shipped either frozen or at room temperature.

TCRbeta CDR3 regions were amplified from genomic DNA using the immunoSEQ Assay, a bias-controlled multiplex PCR. Per the original workflow: The number of nucleated cells in each sample was estimated by amplification of reference gene primers within the assay. To quantify the absolute abundance of each unique TCRbeta CDR3 rearrangement, sequence reads were collapsed and filtered. Productive Simpson clonality was computed per sample as the square root of Simpson's diversity index over productive rearrangements. As stored in TCRdb, this immuneACCESS dataset retains in-frame rearrangements with V and J assigned. A fraction of the clones does not appear; measured against another copy, unresolved V genes explain less than half of the discrepancy, and the remainder lacks a known reason. That table is the source of V, J and clone size, and D and trimming were worked out from the DNA. This sample holds about 160,000 clones; 87% were observed only once. The top ten clones comprise 7% of the sample.

The sample comprised PBMCs or T cells enriched from blood (not recorded which). This receptor was identified in a woman in her fifties or sixties who had recovered from COVID-19. The rearranged chain carries TRBV11-2 and TRBJ2-1; 10 bases in the junction line up with TRBD2. The encoded CDR3 is CASSLTSGAGGINEQFF. The DNA reads TGTGCCAGCAGCTTAACAAGCGGAGCGGGGGGGATCAATGAGCAGTTCTTC.